This T cell receptor beta chain was retrieved from a study of T cell repertoires in cytomegalovirus infection (dated by TCRdb to the late 2010s). Notes on the research overall: Peptide stimulations targeted recently identified HLA-C-restricted CMV epitopes, whose presentation resists viral immunomodulation, together with well-studied HLA-B-restricted epitopes. Donor HLA type was relevant to the analysis, because carriage of CMV infection together with the matching HLA type was indicated by public TCR beta signatures. Beyond this particular receptor, the publication reports: In the ex vivo response, HLA-C-restricted CMV-specific TCR beta clonotypes were dominant, and in two of eight donors the single most frequent clonotype came from this HLA-C-restricted group. In both this cohort and an independent roughly 350-donor cohort, the cumulative frequency of public TCR beta family members distinguished carriers of CMV infection plus the relevant HLA type.

The cysteine opens and the phenylalanine closes a CDR3 of 15 amino acids. The sequence is cut down to CDR3 DNA, 45 bases in frame from base 1. V gives up 0 bases and J gives up 2 bases, and the segment between their germline ends measures 10 bases. CDR1 and CDR2 (MNHEY, SVGAGI) derive from the germline V gene. The treatment or condition label corresponds to: in vitro stimulation with specific CMV peptide epitopes to enrich CMV-specific T cells. This clonotype was seen more than once but under ten times. Its antigen remains undetermined. No base qualities exist here, and no much larger clone lies one base off it. The instrument was an Illumina HiSeq 1500. The public sequencing data were trimmed at Q25 with fastp and processed into clonotypes with MiXCR by TCRdb, which kept only in-frame beta chains. For every CDR3 protein sequence, its rows merge into one entry that carries the most common genes and DNA. Counted in this sample were 700,000 to 900,000 distinct CDR3 sequences; about 29% of them appeared once. The ten largest clones take up roughly 13% of the sample.

Rearrangement joined TRBV6-5 to TRBJ1-1, with the D segment identity uncertain. The sequenced sample was cultured CD8+ T cells from PBMCs, obtained from culture after CMV antigen stimulation. This receptor was taken from a human donor in good health (CMV status not recorded). Some clones in this sample may be carry-over from other donors' samples. The sequenced DNA is TGTGCCAGCAGTTACTCGAATGCTAAAAACACTGAAGCTTTCTTT. Its amino acids are CASSYSNAKNTEAFF.